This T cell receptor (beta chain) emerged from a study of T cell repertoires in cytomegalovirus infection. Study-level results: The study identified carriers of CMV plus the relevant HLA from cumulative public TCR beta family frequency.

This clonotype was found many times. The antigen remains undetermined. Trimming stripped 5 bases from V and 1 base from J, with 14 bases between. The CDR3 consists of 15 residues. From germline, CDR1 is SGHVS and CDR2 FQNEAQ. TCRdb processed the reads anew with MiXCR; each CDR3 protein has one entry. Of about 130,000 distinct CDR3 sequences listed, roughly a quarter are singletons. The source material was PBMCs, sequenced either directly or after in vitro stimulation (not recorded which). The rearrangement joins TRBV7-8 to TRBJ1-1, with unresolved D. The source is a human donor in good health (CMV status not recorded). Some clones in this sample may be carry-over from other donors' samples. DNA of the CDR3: TGTGCCAGCAGCCGACAAGAAGGTAGGAACACTGAAGCTTTCTTT. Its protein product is CASSRQEGRNTEAFF.